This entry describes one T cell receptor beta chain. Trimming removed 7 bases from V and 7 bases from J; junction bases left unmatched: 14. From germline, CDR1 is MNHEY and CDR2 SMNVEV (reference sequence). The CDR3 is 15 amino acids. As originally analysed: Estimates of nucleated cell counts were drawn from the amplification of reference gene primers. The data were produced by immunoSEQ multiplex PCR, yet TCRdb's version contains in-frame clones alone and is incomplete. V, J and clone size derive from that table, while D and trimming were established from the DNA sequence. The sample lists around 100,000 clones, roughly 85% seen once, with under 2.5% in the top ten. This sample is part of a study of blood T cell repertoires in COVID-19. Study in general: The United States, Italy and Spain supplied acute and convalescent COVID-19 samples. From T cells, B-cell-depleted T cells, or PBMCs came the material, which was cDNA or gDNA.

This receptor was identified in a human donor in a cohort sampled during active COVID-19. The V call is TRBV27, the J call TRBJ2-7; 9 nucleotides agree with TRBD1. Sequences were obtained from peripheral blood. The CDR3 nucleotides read TGTGCCAGCACCCCCCGGGACAGGGACCGCCGAGAGCAGTACTTC. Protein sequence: CASTPRDRDRREQYF.